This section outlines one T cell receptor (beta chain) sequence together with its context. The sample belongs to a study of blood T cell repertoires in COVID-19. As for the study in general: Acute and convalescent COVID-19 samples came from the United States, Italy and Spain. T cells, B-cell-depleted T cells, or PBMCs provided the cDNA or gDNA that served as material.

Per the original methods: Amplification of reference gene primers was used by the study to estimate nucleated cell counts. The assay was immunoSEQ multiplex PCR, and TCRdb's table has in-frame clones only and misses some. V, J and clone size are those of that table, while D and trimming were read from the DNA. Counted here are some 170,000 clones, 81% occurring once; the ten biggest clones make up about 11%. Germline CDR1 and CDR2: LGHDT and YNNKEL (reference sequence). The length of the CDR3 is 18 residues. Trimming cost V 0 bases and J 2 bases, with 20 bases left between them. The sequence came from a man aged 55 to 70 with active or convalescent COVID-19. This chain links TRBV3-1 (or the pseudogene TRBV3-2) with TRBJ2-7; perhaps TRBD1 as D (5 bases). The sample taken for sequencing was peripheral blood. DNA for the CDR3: TGTGCCAGCAGCCAAGAGGGGCTATCGCTATCCCAACCCTACGAGCAGTACTTC. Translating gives CASSQEGLSLSQPYEQYF.